These 22 T cell receptor beta chains share one sample of origin, sequenced in a study of T cell changes during pregnancy in multiple sclerosis. Assay: immunoSEQ multiplex PCR; the TCRdb copy retains only in-frame clones and omits some. The sample carries under 95,000 clones, 91% recorded once. The sample in question was peripheral blood, obtained after pregnancy. These receptors came from a female donor in good health, enrolled as a control in a pregnancy study.

Remarks on this clone: The sample holds other DNA sequences that translate to the same CDR3. The gene calls are TRBV18 and TRBJ1-2, with D uncertain. The V and J ends lost 3 bases and 6 bases respectively, with 11 bases between them. The CDR3 contains 13 residues. Germline-derived CDR1 and CDR2 are KGHSH and LQKENI. The CDR3 DNA sequence: TGTGCCAGCTCACCTACCGAGGCCCATGGCTACACCTTC. It specifies CASSPTEAHGYTF.

The chain employs TRBV7-8 and TRBJ1-2; 8 bases agree with TRBD1. Germline lookup yields CDR1 SGHVS and CDR2 FQNEAQ. This CDR3 is 13 amino acids long. The junction had 8 bases not matched to a gene; V was cut back by 5 bases and J by 9 bases. This CDR3 is CASSPGQGGSYTF. The CDR3 DNA reads as TGTGCCAGCAGCCCCGGACAGGGCGGGAGCTACACCTTC.

The chain is built from TRBV4-3 and TRBJ2-5, with a possible D match to TRBD2 (5 bases). Germline lookup yields CDR1 LGHNA and CDR2 YSLEER. V gave up 3 bases and J gave up 11 bases, with 10 bases separating them. The CDR3 loop spans 11 amino acids. The CDR3, as DNA: TGCGCCAGCAGCCATAACCCGGGACAGTACTTC. Translation: CASSHNPGQYF.

This clone appeared a single time. This CDR3 reads CASSPRLFYGYTF. The DNA of the CDR3 is TGTGCCAGTAGTCCTAGGCTGTTCTATGGCTACACCTTC. V usage is TRBV19 and J usage is TRBJ1-2; no definite D call. Trimming left V 5 bases short and J 4 bases short, with 11 bases between. CDR1 and CDR2 from the germline V gene are LNHDA and SQIVND (reference sequence). CDR3 length equals 13 residues.

The chain joins TRBV6-6 to TRBJ1-2, with TRBD1 matching 10 bases. The V gene's germline CDR1 is MNHNY and CDR2 SVGAGI (reference sequence). The CDR3 has 14 amino acids. The trim removed 6 bases at V and 7 bases at J, leaving 8 bases unmatched. CDR3: CASRPGQGIGGYTF. The DNA for the CDR3 is TGTGCCAGCAGACCGGGACAGGGGATAGGTGGCTACACCTTC.

In DNA, the CDR3 is TGTGCCAGCTCACCATCGACAGGCACCCTGTGGGGCTACACCTTC. It specifies CASSPSTGTLWGYTF. This chain uses TRBV18 with TRBJ1-2, with a possible D match to TRBD1 (6 bases). This CDR3 spans 15 amino acids. Trimming took 2 bases from V and 8 from J, leaving 18 bases between them. The germline V gene encodes CDR1 KGHSH and CDR2 LQKENI.

The rearrangement uses TRBV9 and TRBJ1-1, with unresolved D. In germline, CDR1 is SGDLS, CDR2 YYNGEE. This CDR3 is built from 13 residues. V lost 0 bases, J lost 3 bases, and 6 bases lay in between. DNA of the CDR3: TGTGCCAGCAGCGTAGGGAGGGACACTGAAGCTTTCTTT. Translated, it gives CASSVGRDTEAFF.

This sequence joins TRBV28 and TRBJ1-2, with a possible D match to TRBD1 (6 bases). The germline V and J ends were trimmed by 7 bases and 6 bases, with 15 bases remaining between them. The CDR3 loop spans 13 amino acids. The V gene's germline CDR1 is MDHEN and CDR2 SYDVKM. The CDR3 coding sequence is TGTGCCAGCACAGACGGAAGGGGGAATGGCTACACCTTC. Translating it yields CASTDGRGNGYTF.

This clone showed up just once. The chain uses TRBV10-3 and TRBJ1-1; no firm D call. CDR3 length equals 13 residues. V was trimmed by 3 bases and J by 6 bases, leaving 11 bases between them. Per the germline V gene, CDR1 is ENHRY and CDR2 is SYGVKD. The DNA of the CDR3 is TGTGCCATCAGTGACTACGGTGGAGCTGAAGCTTTCTTT. Translating it yields CAISDYGGAEAFF.

The chain has TRBV4-3 and TRBJ2-6; D is perhaps TRBD2 (6 bases). Trimming left V 1 base short and J 0 bases short, with 13 bases between. The CDR3 loop spans 18 amino acids. Germline V gene lookup returns CDR1 LGHNA and CDR2 YSLEER. CDR3 sequence reads: CASSQGDSDISGANVLTF. CDR3 bases: TGCGCCAGCAGCCAAGGGGACTCAGATATCTCTGGGGCCAACGTCCTGACTTTC.

Concerning this clone itself: At one of its ends the junction is not consistent with the germline gene, which may arise from a read error. V and J are TRBV20-1 and TRBJ1-1, with a possible D match to TRBD1 (6 bases). The CDR3 loop spans 10 amino acids. CDR1 and CDR2 from the germline V gene are DFQATT and SNEGSKA (reference sequence). For the CDR3, the DNA is TGCAGTGCTAGAGCGGGGGGGGCTTTTTTT. Translation: CSARAGGAFF.

In its sample, this clone was seen a few times. This rearrangement joins TRBV15 to TRBJ1-6; the D gene is possibly TRBD1 (5 bases). Trimming removed 4 bases at V and 7 bases at J, with 11 bases between. CDR1 LNHNV and CDR2 YYDKDF come from the germline V gene (reference sequence). The CDR3 is 14 residues long. The CDR3 sequence: CATSTGTPNSPLHF. Here the CDR3 DNA reads TGTGCCACCAGCACCGGGACTCCAAATTCACCCCTCCACTTT. Complete variable domain (other parts from reference TRBV15 and TRBJ1-6): DAMVIQNPRYQVTQFGKPVTLSCSQTLNHNVMYWYQQKSSQAPKLLFHYYDKDFNNEADTPDNFQSRRPNTSFCFLDIRSPGLGDTAMYLCATSTGTPNSPLHFGNGTRLTVT.

This chain joins TRBV7-2 and TRBJ1-6; D possibly corresponds to TRBD1 (5 bases). From germline, CDR1 is SGHTA and CDR2 FQGNSA. V shed 5 bases and J shed 5 bases, with 10 bases lying between them. CDR3 length: 14 amino acids. CDR3 nucleotides: TGTGCCAGCAGCCACGGGGGGAATAATTCACCCCTCCACTTT. Translated, it gives CASSHGGNNSPLHF. Supplemented by reference TRBV7-2 and TRBJ1-6, the full variable domain reads GAGVSQSPSNKVTEKGKDVELRCDPISGHTALYWYRQSLGQGLEFLIYFQGNSAPDKSGLPSDRFSAERTGGSVSTLTIQRTQQEDSAVYLCASSHGGNNSPLHFGNGTRLTVT.

V is TRBV7-2 and J is TRBJ2-7; D is perhaps TRBD1 (5 bases). Germline V CDR1 and CDR2: SGHTA, FQGNSA. This CDR3 has 14 amino acids. Trimming removed 1 base from V and 0 bases from J, with 7 bases in between. CDR3 DNA: TGTGCCAGCAGCTTAGTAGGGGACTCCTACGAGCAGTACTTC. Protein sequence: CASSLVGDSYEQYF.

The chain couples TRBV18 to TRBJ2-5; D remains unclear. Near its end, the DNA agrees better with TRBJ2-7, so the J call may be wrong. The CDR3 spans 14 residues. Germline CDR1 KGHSH, CDR2 LQKENI. The CDR3 DNA sequence: TGTGCCAGCTCACCCTCCCTAGAACCCTACGAGCAGTACTTC. Its protein is CASSPSLEPYEQYF.

This chain connects TRBV27 to TRBJ1-5, with 9 bases that match TRBD1. The CDR3 sequence is 15 residues long. Germline V gene lookup returns CDR1 MNHEY and CDR2 SMNVEV (reference sequence). V lost 6 bases, J lost 4 bases, and 7 bases stayed unmatched. The CDR3 DNA is TGTGCCAGCAGGCCGGGACAGGGAAGAAATCAGCCCCAGCATTTT. Translating it yields CASRPGQGRNQPQHF.

V is TRBV5-5 and J is TRBJ1-2; D might be TRBD1 (6 bases). The V and J ends lost 6 bases and 6 bases respectively, with 12 bases between them. The CDR3 is 12 residues long. Looked up from germline, CDR1 is SGHKS and CDR2 is YYEKEE (reference sequence). DNA of the CDR3: TGTGCCAGCACCTCCAGGGGCGATGGCTACACCTTC. Its translation is CASTSRGDGYTF.

The chain recombines TRBV6-6 with TRBJ2-1; 9 positions match TRBD1. This CDR3 is 14 amino acids long. V dropped 4 bases and J dropped 5; count of bases not matched to a gene: 3. CDR1 and CDR2 from the germline V gene are MNHNY and SVGAGI (reference sequence). The chain's CDR3 is CASSFRDRDNEQFF. The CDR3 DNA reads as TGTGCCAGCAGTTTCCGGGACAGGGACAATGAGCAGTTCTTC.

This chain connects TRBV7-2 to TRBJ2-3; 9 bases agree with TRBD2. Germline V gene data show CDR1 as SGHTA and CDR2 as FQGNSA. This CDR3 has 16 amino acids. V lost 5 bases to trimming and J lost 8 bases; unmatched junction nucleotides: 14. The CDR3 bases are TGTGCCAGCAGCCCAAACCCTAGCGGGGCCGAGGGTACGCAGTATTTT. This translates into CASSPNPSGAEGTQYF.

V and J are TRBV5-8 and TRBJ2-2, with 10 bases that match TRBD2. After removal of 2 bases from V and 1 base from J, the junction contained 8 bases not matched to a gene. The germline CDR1 and CDR2 sequences are SGHTS and YDEGEE. The CDR3 runs 18 residues. CDR3 sequence: CASSFLAGASLNTGELFF. The CDR3 coding sequence is TGTGCCAGCAGCTTCCTAGCGGGGGCCTCCCTGAACACCGGGGAGCTGTTTTTT.

The chain recombines TRBV5-6 with TRBJ1-5; 12 bases agree with TRBD1. This CDR3 spans 15 amino acids. Germline V CDR1 and CDR2: SGHDT, YYEEEE. Trimming took 4 bases from V and 6 from J; bases not matched to a gene: 5. CDR3 loop: CASSPGQGAAQPQHF. CDR3 nucleotides: TGTGCCAGCAGCCCGGGACAGGGGGCGGCTCAGCCCCAGCATTTT.

The chain recombines TRBV5-8 with TRBJ2-7; a weak D match, TRBD1 (5 bases). Germline V gene lookup returns CDR1 SGHTS and CDR2 YDEGEE. This CDR3 has 16 amino acids. Trimming stripped 1 base from V and 0 bases from J, with 14 bases between. This chain's CDR3 is CASSLRQGWGSYEQYF. The CDR3 nucleotides read TGTGCCAGCAGCTTGAGGCAGGGTTGGGGCTCCTACGAGCAGTACTTC.